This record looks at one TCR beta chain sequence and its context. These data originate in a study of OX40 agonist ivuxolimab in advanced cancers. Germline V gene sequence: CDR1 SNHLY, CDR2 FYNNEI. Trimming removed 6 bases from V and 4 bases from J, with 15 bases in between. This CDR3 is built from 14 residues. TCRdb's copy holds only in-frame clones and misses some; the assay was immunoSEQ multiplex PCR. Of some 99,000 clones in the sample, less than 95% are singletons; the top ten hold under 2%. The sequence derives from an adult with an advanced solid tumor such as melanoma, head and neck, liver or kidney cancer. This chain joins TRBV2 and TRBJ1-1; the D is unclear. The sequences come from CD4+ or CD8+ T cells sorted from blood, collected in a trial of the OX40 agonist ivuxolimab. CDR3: CASSPREASTEAFF. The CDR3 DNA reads TGTGCCAGCAGCCCTAGGGAAGCAAGCACTGAAGCTTTCTTT.